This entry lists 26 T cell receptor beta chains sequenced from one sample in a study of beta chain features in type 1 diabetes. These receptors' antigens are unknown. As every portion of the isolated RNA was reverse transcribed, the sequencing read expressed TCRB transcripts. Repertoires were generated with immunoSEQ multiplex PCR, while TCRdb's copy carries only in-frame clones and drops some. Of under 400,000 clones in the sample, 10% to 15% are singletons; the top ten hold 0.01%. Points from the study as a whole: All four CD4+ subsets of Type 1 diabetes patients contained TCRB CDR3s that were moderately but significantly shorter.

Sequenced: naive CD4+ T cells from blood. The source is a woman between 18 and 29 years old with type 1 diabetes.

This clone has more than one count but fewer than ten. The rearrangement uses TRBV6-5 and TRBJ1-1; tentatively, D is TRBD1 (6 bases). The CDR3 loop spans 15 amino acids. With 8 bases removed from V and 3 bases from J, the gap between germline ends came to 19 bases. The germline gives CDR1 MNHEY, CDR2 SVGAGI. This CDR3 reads CASLRGGGGDTEAFF. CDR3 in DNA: TGTGCCAGCCTACGGGGGGGCGGAGGGGACACTGAAGCTTTCTTT.

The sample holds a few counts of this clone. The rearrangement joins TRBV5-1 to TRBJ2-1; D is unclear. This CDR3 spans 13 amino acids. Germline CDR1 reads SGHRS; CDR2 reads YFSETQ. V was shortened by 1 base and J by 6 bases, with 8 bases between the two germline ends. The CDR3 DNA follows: TGCGCCAGCAGCTTGCAAGAACTCAATGAGCAGTTCTTC. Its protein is CASSLQELNEQFF.

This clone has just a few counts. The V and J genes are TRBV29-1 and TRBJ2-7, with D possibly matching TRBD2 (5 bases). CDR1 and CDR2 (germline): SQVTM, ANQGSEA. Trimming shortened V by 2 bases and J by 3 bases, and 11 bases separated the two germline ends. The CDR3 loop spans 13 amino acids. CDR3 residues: CSVEIGLRYEQYF. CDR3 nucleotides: TGCAGCGTTGAAATAGGACTCCGCTACGAGCAGTACTTC.

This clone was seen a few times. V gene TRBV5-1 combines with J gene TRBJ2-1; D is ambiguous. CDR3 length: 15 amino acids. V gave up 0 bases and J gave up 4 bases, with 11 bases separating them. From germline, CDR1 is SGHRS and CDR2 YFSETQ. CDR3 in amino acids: CASSLGISDYNEQFF. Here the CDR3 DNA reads TGCGCCAGCAGCTTGGGAATCTCAGATTACAATGAGCAGTTCTTC. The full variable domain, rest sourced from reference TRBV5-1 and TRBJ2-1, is KAGVTQTPRYLIKTRGQQVTLSCSPISGHRSVSWYQQTPGQGLQFLFEYFSETQRNKGNFPGRFSGRQFSNSRSEMNVSTLELGDSALYLCASSLGISDYNEQFFGPGTRLTVL.

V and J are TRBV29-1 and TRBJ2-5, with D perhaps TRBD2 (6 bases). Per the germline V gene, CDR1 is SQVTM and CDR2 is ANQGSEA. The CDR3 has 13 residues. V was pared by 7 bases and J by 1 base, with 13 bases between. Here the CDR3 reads CSAVRGTQETQYF. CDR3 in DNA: TGCAGCGCTGTGCGGGGAACCCAAGAGACCCAGTACTTC.

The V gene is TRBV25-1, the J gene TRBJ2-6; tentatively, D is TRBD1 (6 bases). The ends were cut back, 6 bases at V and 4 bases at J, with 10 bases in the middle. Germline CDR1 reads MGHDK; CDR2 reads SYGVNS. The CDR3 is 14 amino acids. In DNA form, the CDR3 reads TGTGCCAGCAGCCAAGGGGGAGGGGCCAACGTCCTGACTTTC. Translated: CASSQGGGANVLTF.

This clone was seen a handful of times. The CDR3 loop is CASSLSRGSEAFF. The CDR3 coding sequence is TGTGCCAGCAGTTTATCACGAGGGAGTGAAGCTTTCTTT. The rearrangement links TRBV27 to TRBJ1-1; D is ambiguous. This CDR3 spans 13 amino acids. V was shortened by 0 bases and J by 7 bases, with 9 bases between the two germline ends. Germline assignment: CDR1 MNHEY and CDR2 SMNVEV (reference sequence).

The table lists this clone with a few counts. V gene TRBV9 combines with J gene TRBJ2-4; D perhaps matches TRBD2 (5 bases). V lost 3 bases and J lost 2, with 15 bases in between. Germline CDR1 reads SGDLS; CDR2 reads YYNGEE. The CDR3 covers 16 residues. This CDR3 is CASSAEGGSTKNIQYF. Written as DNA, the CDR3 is TGTGCCAGCAGCGCCGAGGGTGGGTCCACCAAAAACATTCAGTACTTC.

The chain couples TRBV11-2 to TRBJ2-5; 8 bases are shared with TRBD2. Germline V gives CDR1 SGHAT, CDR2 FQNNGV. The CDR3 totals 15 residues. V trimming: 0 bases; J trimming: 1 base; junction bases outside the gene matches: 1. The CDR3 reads CASSLDRGGQETQYF. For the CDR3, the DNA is TGTGCCAGCAGCTTAGACCGGGGGGGCCAAGAGACCCAGTACTTC.

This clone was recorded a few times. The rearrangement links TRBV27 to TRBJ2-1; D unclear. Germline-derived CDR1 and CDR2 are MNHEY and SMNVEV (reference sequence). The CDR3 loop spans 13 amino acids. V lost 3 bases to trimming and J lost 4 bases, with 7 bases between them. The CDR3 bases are TGTGCCAGCAGTTTCCGGCGGTACAATGAGCAGTTCTTC. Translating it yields CASSFRRYNEQFF.

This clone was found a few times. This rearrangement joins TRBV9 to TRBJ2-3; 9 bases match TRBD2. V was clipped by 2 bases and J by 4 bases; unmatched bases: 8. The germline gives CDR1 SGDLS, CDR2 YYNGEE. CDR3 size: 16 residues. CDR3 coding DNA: TGTGCCAGCAGCGTCTCAGCGGGGGGTTCCCCAGATACGCAGTATTTT. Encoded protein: CASSVSAGGSPDTQYF.

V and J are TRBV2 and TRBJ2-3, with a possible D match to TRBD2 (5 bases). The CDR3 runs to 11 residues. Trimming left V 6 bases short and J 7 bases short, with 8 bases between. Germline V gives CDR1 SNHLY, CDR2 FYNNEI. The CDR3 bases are TGTGCCAGCAGGGAGGAAAATACGCAGTATTTT. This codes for CASREENTQYF.

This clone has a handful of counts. Written as DNA, the CDR3 is TGTGCCAGCAGTATAGCGGGTGCCTTCAATGAGCAGTTCTTC. This codes for CASSIAGAFNEQFF. The chain uses TRBV7-9 and TRBJ2-1; 7 bases map to TRBD2. This CDR3 is 14 amino acids long. V gave up 6 bases and J gave up 6 bases; unmatched junction bases: 8. CDR1 SEHNR and CDR2 FQNEAQ come from the germline V gene (reference sequence).

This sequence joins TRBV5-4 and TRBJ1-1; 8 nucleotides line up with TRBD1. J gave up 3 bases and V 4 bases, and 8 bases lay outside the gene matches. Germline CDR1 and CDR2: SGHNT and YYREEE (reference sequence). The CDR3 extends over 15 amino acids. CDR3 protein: CASSPWTGRDTEAFF. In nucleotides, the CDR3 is TGTGCCAGCAGCCCCTGGACAGGGCGGGACACTGAAGCTTTCTTT.

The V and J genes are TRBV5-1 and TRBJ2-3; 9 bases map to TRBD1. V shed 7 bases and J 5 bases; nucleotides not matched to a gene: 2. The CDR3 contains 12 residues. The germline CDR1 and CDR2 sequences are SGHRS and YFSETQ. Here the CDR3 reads CASGTGIDTQYF. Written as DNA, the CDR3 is TGCGCCAGCGGGACAGGGATAGATACGCAGTATTTT.

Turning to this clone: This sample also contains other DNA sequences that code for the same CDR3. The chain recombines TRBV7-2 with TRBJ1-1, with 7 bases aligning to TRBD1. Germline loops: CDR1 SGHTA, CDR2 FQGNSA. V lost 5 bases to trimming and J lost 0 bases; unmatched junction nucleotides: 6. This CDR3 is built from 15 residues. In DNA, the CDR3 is TGTGCCAGCAGCCCCCAGGGGGGTTTGAACACTGAAGCTTTCTTT. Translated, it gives CASSPQGGLNTEAFF. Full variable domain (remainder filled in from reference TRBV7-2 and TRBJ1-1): GAGVSQSPSNKVTEKGKDVELRCDPISGHTALYWYRQSLGQGLEFLIYFQGNSAPDKSGLPSDRFSAERTGGSVSTLTIQRTQQEDSAVYLCASSPQGGLNTEAFFGQGTRLTVV.

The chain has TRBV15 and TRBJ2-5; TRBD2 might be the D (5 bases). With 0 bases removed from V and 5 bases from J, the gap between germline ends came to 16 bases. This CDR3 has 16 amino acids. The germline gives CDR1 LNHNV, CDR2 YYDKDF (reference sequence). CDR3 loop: CATSRDHPGVGETQYF. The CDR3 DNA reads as TGTGCCACCAGCAGAGATCATCCCGGGGTGGGCGAGACCCAGTACTTC.

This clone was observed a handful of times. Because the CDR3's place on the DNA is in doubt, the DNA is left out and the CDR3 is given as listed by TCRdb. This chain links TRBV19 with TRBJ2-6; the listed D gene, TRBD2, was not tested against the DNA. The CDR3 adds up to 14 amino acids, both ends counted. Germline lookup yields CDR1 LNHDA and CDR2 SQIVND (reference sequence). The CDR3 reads CASTSVSGANVLTF.

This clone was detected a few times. CDR3 nucleotides: TGTGCCAGCAGGACTCATAGCGGGAGGGCCCCAGATACGCAGTATTTT. It yields the protein CASRTHSGRAPDTQYF. The chain combines TRBV27 with TRBJ2-3; 11 nucleotides line up with TRBD2. This CDR3 has 16 amino acids. The V gene end was trimmed by 6 bases and the J gene end by 4 bases; junction bases not matched to a gene: 9. Germline CDR1 is MNHEY and CDR2 is SMNVEV (reference sequence).

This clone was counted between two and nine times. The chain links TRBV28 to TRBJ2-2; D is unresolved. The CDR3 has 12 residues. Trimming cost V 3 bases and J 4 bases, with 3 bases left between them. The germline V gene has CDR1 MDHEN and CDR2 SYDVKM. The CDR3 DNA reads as TGTGCCAGCAGTTTTCTCACCGGGGAGCTGTTTTTT. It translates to CASSFLTGELFF.

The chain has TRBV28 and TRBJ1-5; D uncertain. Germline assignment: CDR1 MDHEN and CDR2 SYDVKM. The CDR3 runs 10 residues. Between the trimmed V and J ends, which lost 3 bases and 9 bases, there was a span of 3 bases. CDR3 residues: CASSFGPQHF. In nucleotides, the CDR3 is TGTGCCAGCAGTTTCGGGCCCCAGCATTTT.

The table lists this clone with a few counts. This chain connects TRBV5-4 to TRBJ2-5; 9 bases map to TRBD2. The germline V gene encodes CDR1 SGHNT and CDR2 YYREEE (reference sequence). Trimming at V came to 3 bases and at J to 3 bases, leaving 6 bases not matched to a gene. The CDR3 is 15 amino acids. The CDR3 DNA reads TGTGCCAGCAGCTCACGACTAGCGGAAAAAGAGACCCAGTACTTC. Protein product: CASSSRLAEKETQYF.

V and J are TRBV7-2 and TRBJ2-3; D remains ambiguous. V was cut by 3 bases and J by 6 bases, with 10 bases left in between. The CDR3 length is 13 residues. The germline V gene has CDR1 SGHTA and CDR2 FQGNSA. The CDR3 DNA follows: TGTGCCAGCAGCTTCAACAGTGCCGATACGCAGTATTTT. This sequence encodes CASSFNSADTQYF. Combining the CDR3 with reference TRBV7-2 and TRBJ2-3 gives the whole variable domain GAGVSQSPSNKVTEKGKDVELRCDPISGHTALYWYRQSLGQGLEFLIYFQGNSAPDKSGLPSDRFSAERTGGSVSTLTIQRTQQEDSAVYLCASSFNSADTQYFGPGTRLTVL.

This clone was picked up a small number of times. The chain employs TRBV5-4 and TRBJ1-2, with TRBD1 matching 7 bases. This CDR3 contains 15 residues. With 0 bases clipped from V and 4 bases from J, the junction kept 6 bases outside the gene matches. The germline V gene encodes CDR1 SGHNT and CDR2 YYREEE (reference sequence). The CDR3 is CASSLGGQIRYGYTF. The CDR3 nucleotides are TGTGCCAGCAGCTTGGGGGGACAGATTCGCTATGGCTACACCTTC.

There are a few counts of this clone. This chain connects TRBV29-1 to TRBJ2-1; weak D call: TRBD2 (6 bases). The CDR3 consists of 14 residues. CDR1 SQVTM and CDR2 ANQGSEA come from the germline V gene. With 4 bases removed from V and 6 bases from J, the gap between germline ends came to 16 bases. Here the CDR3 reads CSVGWDSWTNEQFF. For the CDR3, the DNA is TGCAGCGTTGGCTGGGACTCTTGGACCAATGAGCAGTTCTTC.

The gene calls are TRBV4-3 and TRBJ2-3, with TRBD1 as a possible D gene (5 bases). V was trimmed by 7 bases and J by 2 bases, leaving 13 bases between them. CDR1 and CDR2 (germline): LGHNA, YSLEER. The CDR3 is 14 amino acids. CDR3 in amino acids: CASKDWGHTDTQYF. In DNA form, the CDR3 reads TGCGCCAGCAAAGACTGGGGCCACACAGATACGCAGTATTTT.